This T cell receptor (beta chain) was documented in a study of T cell responses to AZD1222 COVID-19 vaccine. Regarding the study as a whole: It should be noted that donors were predominantly white British and more often female, and clonal diversity was possibly underestimated. The number of AZD1222 recipients seropositive at baseline was only 6 or 7.

Worth noting for this clone: The antigen is not known.

Libraries were prepared by immunoSEQ multiplex PCR; TCRdb keeps only in-frame clonotypes and omits some of them. The sample contains about 150,000 clones, 88% of which appear only once. The CDR3 covers 17 residues. The germline V gene encodes CDR1 SGHRS and CDR2 YFSETQ. J was trimmed by 2 bases and V by 3 bases; bases with no gene match: 12. The sequences come from peripheral blood, collected after recovery from COVID-19. The rearrangement links TRBV5-1 to TRBJ2-3, with 7 bases matching TRBD2. This TCR was recovered from an adult who had recovered from COVID-19. CDR3 nucleotides: TGCGCCAGCAGCTCCGCTCGAGGAAGCGGGATCACAGATACGCAGTATTTT. Translation gives CASSSARGSGITDTQYF. Combining the CDR3 with reference TRBV5-1 and TRBJ2-3 gives the whole variable domain KAGVTQTPRYLIKTRGQQVTLSCSPISGHRSVSWYQQTPGQGLQFLFEYFSETQRNKGNFPGRFSGRQFSNSRSEMNVSTLELGDSALYLCASSSARGSGITDTQYFGPGTRLTVL.